The 24 T cell receptor beta chains below were found in one sample sequenced in a study of blood T cell repertoires in COVID-19 (dated by TCRdb to about 2020). The library was built by means of the immunoSEQ multiplex PCR assay. Not all clones reach the TCRdb copy of this immuneACCESS table, which keeps in-frame sequences only. Checked studies attribute under half of the gap to unresolved V genes and leave the rest unexplained. This sample lists over 150,000 clones; about four fifths were detected once. The leading ten clones occupy approximately 2% of the sample. Specimen: peripheral blood. The receptors come from a woman aged 80 or older with acute or convalescent COVID-19.

The chain links TRBV3-1 (or the pseudogene TRBV3-2) to TRBJ1-4; 7 nucleotides agree with TRBD1. CDR3 size: 14 residues. V dropped 4 bases and J dropped 4; count of bases not matched to a gene: 3. Germline CDR1 LGHDT, CDR2 YNNKEL (reference sequence). For the CDR3, the DNA is TGTGCCAGCAGCCGGGGACAGCTTAATGAAAAACTGTTTTTT. Encoded protein: CASSRGQLNEKLFF.

The chain couples TRBV2 to TRBJ2-1; 10 bases line up with TRBD2. The CDR3 sequence is 20 residues long. Looked up from germline, CDR1 is SNHLY and CDR2 is FYNNEI. V lost 4 bases to trimming and J lost 0 bases; unmatched junction nucleotides: 15. Here the CDR3 DNA reads TGTGCCAGCAGTGGACTTCCGGGACTAGCGTCCCCTCTCTCCTACAATGAGCAGTTCTTC. Protein: CASSGLPGLASPLSYNEQFF.

This chain uses TRBV18 with TRBJ2-5; 7 bases are shared with TRBD1. The ends lost 4 bases at V and 5 bases at J; junction bases unmatched: 4. The CDR3 has 13 residues. Germline lookup yields CDR1 KGHSH and CDR2 LQKENI. The CDR3 sequence is CASSQGTEETQYF. The CDR3 nucleotides are TGTGCCAGCTCACAGGGGACAGAGGAGACCCAGTACTTC.

Only one count was recorded for this clone. This chain uses TRBV6-5 with TRBJ1-5; 9 bases are a match to TRBD1. The V gene's germline CDR1 is MNHEY and CDR2 SVGAGI. The CDR3 totals 14 residues. The V and J ends lost 6 bases and 6 bases, in that order; junction bases with no gene match: 6. The CDR3 nucleotides read TGTGCCAGCAGAAGACAGGGGGGAGGTCAGCCCCAGCATTTT. It is translated as CASRRQGGGQPQHF.

The rearrangement joins TRBV6-2 or TRBV6-3 to TRBJ1-1; D gene ambiguous. Trimming left V 2 bases short and J 5 bases short, with 15 bases between. The CDR3 consists of 15 residues. CDR1 MNHEY and CDR2 SVGEGT come from the germline V gene. This CDR3 is CASSYGGSGGTEAFF. CDR3 DNA sequence: TGTGCCAGCAGTTACGGTGGAAGCGGAGGGACTGAAGCTTTCTTT.

This chain uses TRBV11-2 with TRBJ2-2; 8 bases align to TRBD1. Germline trimming cut 5 bases from V and 3 bases from J; bases unmatched to any gene: 11. The CDR3 loop spans 17 amino acids. In germline, CDR1 is SGHAT, CDR2 FQNNGV. The CDR3 reads CASSRSGQGAHTGELFF. CDR3 bases: TGTGCCAGCAGCCGATCGGGCCAGGGGGCTCACACCGGGGAGCTGTTTTTT.

V is TRBV9 and J is TRBJ1-2, with D maybe TRBD1 (6 bases). The CDR3 spans 12 residues. V lost 5 bases and J 3 bases, leaving 8 bases between the germline ends. The germline V gene encodes CDR1 SGDLS and CDR2 YYNGEE. The CDR3 DNA is TGTGCCAGCAGTGGACAGCACTATGGCTACACCTTC. It translates to CASSGQHYGYTF.

The chain combines TRBV19 with TRBJ2-5, with 7 bases aligning to TRBD2. The V segment lost 5 bases and the J segment 7 bases; nucleotides outside the gene matches: 19. Germline CDR1 and CDR2: LNHDA and SQIVND (reference sequence). The CDR3 totals 17 residues. For the CDR3, the DNA is TGTGCCAGTAGTTTGGCCGCGGGAGCGCCCGTTCGGGGGACCCAGTACTTC. Translated, it gives CASSLAAGAPVRGTQYF.

The chain couples TRBV5-3 to TRBJ1-5; no clear D. TRBV5-3 is labeled an ORF, and its function is uncertain. The CDR3 has 14 amino acids. The germline V and J ends were trimmed by 1 base and 5 bases, with 10 bases remaining between them. The CDR3 DNA reads TGTGCCAGAAGCTTGAAAGGCGGGGATCAGCCCCAGCATTTT. Protein product: CARSLKGGDQPQHF.

The chain has TRBV9 and TRBJ1-3; TRBD1 matches 7 bases. Unmatched junction bases numbered 4, after V lost 3 bases and J lost 4 bases. The CDR3 spans 14 residues. Germline-derived CDR1 and CDR2 are SGDLS and YYNGEE. The CDR3 protein is CASSGQGLGNTIYF. The CDR3 nucleotides read TGTGCCAGCAGCGGACAGGGTCTGGGAAACACCATATATTTT.

The chain joins TRBV20-1 to TRBJ2-3, with D unclear. Germline V gene data show CDR1 as DFQATT and CDR2 as SNEGSKA (reference sequence). The V end lost 3 bases, the J end lost 6 bases, and 7 bases lay between the germline ends. The CDR3 consists of 11 residues. This CDR3 reads CSARPGDTQYF. DNA for the CDR3: TGCAGTGCTAGGCCCGGGGATACGCAGTATTTT.

This sequence joins TRBV7-2 and TRBJ1-1, with D possibly TRBD1 on 6 matching bases. Germline lookup yields CDR1 SGHTA and CDR2 FQGNSA. This CDR3 has 13 residues. Trimming shortened V by 5 bases and J by 1 base, and 8 bases separated the two germline ends. CDR3: CASSVQGNTEAFF. For the CDR3, the DNA is TGTGCCAGCAGCGTACAGGGGAACACTGAAGCTTTCTTT. Full variable domain (remainder filled in from reference TRBV7-2 and TRBJ1-1): GAGVSQSPSNKVTEKGKDVELRCDPISGHTALYWYRQSLGQGLEFLIYFQGNSAPDKSGLPSDRFSAERTGGSVSTLTIQRTQQEDSAVYLCASSVQGNTEAFFGQGTRLTVV.

This chain links TRBV4-1 with TRBJ1-3, with D possibly TRBD1 on 6 matching bases. Trimming took 6 bases from V and 1 from J, leaving 13 bases between them. CDR1 MGHRA and CDR2 YSYEKL come from the germline V gene. The CDR3 runs 15 residues. The CDR3 region has the DNA TGCGCCAGCAGTCCGGACAGCTCTTCTGGAAACACCATATATTTT. It translates to CASSPDSSSGNTIYF.

Of note for this clone: Sequence at one end of the junction differs from germline and may be a read error. The chain links TRBV23-1 to TRBJ2-4; 13 bases fit TRBD2. TRBV23-1 is an ORF for which the function is uncertain. CDR3 length: 23 residues. CDR3 nucleotide sequence: TGCGCCAGCAGTCAACGGACGGGACGTCTTACTAGCGGGAGGGCCTTTGCCAAGAACATTCAGTACTTC. Translation gives CASSQRTGRLTSGRAFAKNIQYF.

By share, this clone ranks as medium-sized. The chain combines TRBV30 with TRBJ1-5; 9 bases align to TRBD1. V shed 3 bases, J shed 6 bases, and the junction held 6 bases outside the gene matches. The CDR3 has 14 residues. Germline CDR1 reads GTSNPN; CDR2 reads SVGIG (reference sequence). As DNA, the CDR3 is TGTGCCTGGAGCCCGGGACAGGGAGGTCAGCCCCAGCATTTT. This sequence encodes CAWSPGQGGQPQHF.

The rearrangement links TRBV29-1 to TRBJ1-1; TRBD1 agrees at 10 bases. CDR1 is SQVTM and CDR2 is ANQGSEA in the germline V gene. The CDR3 sequence is 14 residues long. The V gene end was trimmed by 1 base and the J gene end by 5 bases; junction bases not matched to a gene: 4. CDR3 sequence reads: CSVEVGQGRTEAFF. In nucleotides, the CDR3 is TGCAGCGTTGAAGTGGGACAGGGGCGAACTGAAGCTTTCTTT.

The CDR3 region has the DNA TGTGCCAGCAGCCGAGCGGGGGCCTTCACAGATACGCAGTATTTT. Protein sequence: CASSRAGAFTDTQYF. The chain employs TRBV5-4 and TRBJ2-3, with 8 positions matching TRBD2. The CDR3 runs to 15 residues. CDR1 and CDR2 (germline): SGHNT, YYREEE (reference sequence). Trimming cost V 4 bases and J 2 bases; bases outside gene matches: 6.

The genes are TRBV11-2 and TRBJ2-1; the match to TRBD1 covers 7 bases. The CDR3 is 14 residues long. Per the germline V gene, CDR1 is SGHAT and CDR2 is FQNNGV. J lost 6 bases, V lost 4 bases, and 6 bases had no gene match. DNA for the CDR3: TGTGCCAGCAGCTCTACACAGGGGTCCAATGAGCAGTTCTTC. It encodes CASSSTQGSNEQFF.

The rearrangement links TRBV5-8 to TRBJ1-2; D is perhaps TRBD1 (5 bases). The ends were cut back, 1 base at V and 9 bases at J, with 10 bases in the middle. Germline V gives CDR1 SGHTS, CDR2 YDEGEE. This CDR3 region has 12 residues. The CDR3 protein is CASSLTQGRYTF. CDR3 sequence (DNA): TGTGCCAGCAGCTTGACCCAGGGTCGCTACACCTTC.

V is TRBV3-1 (or the pseudogene TRBV3-2) and J is TRBJ2-7; D possibly corresponds to TRBD1 (6 bases). Germline CDR1 and CDR2: LGHDT and YNNKEL (reference sequence). CDR3 length equals 14 residues. The V and J ends lost 5 bases and 5 bases respectively, with 16 bases between them. The CDR3 region is CASSLRQAGNEQYF. The CDR3 DNA sequence: TGTGCCAGCAGCTTACGACAGGCTGGGAACGAGCAGTACTTC.

The rearrangement links TRBV5-1 to TRBJ1-4; the match to TRBD1 covers 11 bases. Germline V gives CDR1 SGHRS, CDR2 YFSETQ. Unmatched junction bases numbered 10, after V lost 5 bases and J lost 7 bases. The CDR3 loop spans 16 amino acids. For the CDR3, the DNA is TGCGCCAGCAGTAAGAGGACAGGGGGCGCGGGTGAAAAACTGTTTTTT. Translation: CASSKRTGGAGEKLFF.

This chain uses TRBV10-3 with TRBJ1-2; TRBD1 agrees at 7 bases. Per germline, CDR1 ENHRY and CDR2 SYGVKD. Unmatched junction bases numbered 2, after V lost 1 base and J lost 3 bases. The CDR3 is 14 amino acids. In nucleotides, the CDR3 is TGTGCCATCAGTGAGTTGGGGACAGACTATGGCTACACCTTC. The encoded protein is CAISELGTDYGYTF.

This chain joins TRBV5-5 and TRBJ1-1, with a possible D match to TRBD1 (5 bases). Germline CDR1 SGHKS, CDR2 YYEKEE (reference sequence). V lost 0 bases to trimming and J lost 4 bases, with 10 bases between them. The CDR3 runs 14 residues. DNA of the CDR3: TGTGCCAGCAGCTTGGCCGGGGGAGGCACTGAAGCTTTCTTT. Translated: CASSLAGGGTEAFF.

V is TRBV25-1 and J is TRBJ1-4; no definite D call. Trimming removed 4 bases from V and 0 bases from J, with 6 bases in between. Germline CDR1 reads MGHDK; CDR2 reads SYGVNS. The CDR3 is made up of 14 amino acids. The CDR3, as DNA: TGTGCCAGCAGTGCGGTTGCAACTAATGAAAAACTGTTTTTT. Protein product: CASSAVATNEKLFF.